This T cell receptor (beta chain) was recorded in a study of radiotherapy plus CTLA-4 blockade in lung cancer. Study information: Of the patients, 18% showed objective responses and roughly 30% attained disease control. Study-level results: Per reports, early blood T cell clone dynamics, plus interferon-beta, forecast response most strongly. Blood saw expansion of tumor-derived TCR clones after radiotherapy plus ipilimumab.

Assay: immunoSEQ multiplex PCR; the TCRdb copy retains only in-frame clones and omits some. The data show some 62,000 clones, around three quarters seen once. Trimming removed 3 bases at V and 5 bases at J, with 4 bases between. CDR3 length: 12 amino acids. CDR1 and CDR2 (germline): LGHNT, FRNRAP. A note on this clone: No antigen is known for it.

CTLA-4 blockade using ipilimumab, together with focal radiation, was received by patients with chemo-refractory metastatic non-small-cell lung cancer. This material consisted of peripheral blood, taken from a patient treated with radiotherapy plus ipilimumab. This sequence originates from a human donor with non-small cell lung cancer who had a complete response to radiotherapy plus ipilimumab. This sequence joins TRBV12-5 and TRBJ1-4; D unresolved. CDR3 loop: CASGLTNEKLFF. For the CDR3, the DNA is TGTGCTAGTGGTTTAACAAATGAAAAACTGTTTTTT.